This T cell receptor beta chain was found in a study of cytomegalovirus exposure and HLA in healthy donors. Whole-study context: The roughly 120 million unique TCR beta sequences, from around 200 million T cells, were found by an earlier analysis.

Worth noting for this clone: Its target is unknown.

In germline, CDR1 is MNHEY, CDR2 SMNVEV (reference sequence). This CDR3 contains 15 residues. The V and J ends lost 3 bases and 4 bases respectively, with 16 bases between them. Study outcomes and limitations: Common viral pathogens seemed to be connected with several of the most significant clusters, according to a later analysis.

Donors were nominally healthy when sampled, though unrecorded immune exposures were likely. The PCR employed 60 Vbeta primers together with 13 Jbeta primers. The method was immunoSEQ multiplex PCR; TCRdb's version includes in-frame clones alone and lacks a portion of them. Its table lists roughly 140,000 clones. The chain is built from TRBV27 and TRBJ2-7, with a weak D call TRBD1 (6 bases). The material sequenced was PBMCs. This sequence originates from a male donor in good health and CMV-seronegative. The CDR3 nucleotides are TGTGCCAGCAGTTTGTGGGCAGGGGCCCCGTACGAGCAGTACTTC. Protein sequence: CASSLWAGAPYEQYF.